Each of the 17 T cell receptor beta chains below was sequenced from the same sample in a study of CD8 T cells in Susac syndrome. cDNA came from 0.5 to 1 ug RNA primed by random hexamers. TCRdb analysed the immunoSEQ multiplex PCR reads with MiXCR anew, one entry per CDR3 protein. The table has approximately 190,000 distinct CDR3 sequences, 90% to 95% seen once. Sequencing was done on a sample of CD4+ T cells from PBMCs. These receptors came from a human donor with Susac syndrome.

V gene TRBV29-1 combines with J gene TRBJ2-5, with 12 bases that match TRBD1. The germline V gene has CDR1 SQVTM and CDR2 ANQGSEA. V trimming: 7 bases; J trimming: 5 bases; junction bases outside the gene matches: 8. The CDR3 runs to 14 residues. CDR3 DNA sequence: TGCAGCGCCGGGGGGACAGGGGGCAGGGAGACCCAGTACTTC. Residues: CSAGGTGGRETQYF.

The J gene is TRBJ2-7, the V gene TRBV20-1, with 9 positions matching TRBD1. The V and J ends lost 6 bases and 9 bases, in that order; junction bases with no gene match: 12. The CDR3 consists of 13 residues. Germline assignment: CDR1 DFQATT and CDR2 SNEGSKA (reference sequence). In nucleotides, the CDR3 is TGCAGTGCCGGACAGGGGACTTCCCCCGTGCAGTACTTC. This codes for CSAGQGTSPVQYF.

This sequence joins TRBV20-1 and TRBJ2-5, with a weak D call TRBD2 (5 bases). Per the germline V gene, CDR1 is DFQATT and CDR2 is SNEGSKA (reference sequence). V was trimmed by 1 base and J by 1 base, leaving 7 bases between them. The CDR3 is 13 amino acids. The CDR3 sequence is CSARVLVQETQYF. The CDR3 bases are TGCAGTGCTAGAGTACTAGTCCAAGAGACCCAGTACTTC.

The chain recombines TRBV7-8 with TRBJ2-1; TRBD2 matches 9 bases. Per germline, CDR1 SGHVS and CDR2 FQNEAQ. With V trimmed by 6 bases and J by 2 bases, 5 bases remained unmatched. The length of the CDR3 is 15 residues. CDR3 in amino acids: CASRRRTSAYNEQFF. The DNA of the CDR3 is TGTGCCAGCAGACGACGGACTAGCGCCTACAATGAGCAGTTCTTC.

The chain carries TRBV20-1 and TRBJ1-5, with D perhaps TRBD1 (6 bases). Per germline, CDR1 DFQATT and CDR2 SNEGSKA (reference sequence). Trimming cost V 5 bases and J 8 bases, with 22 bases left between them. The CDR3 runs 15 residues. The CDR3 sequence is CSAQEGRGGLKPQHF. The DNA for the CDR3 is TGCAGTGCTCAAGAGGGCAGGGGTGGGTTAAAGCCCCAGCATTTT.

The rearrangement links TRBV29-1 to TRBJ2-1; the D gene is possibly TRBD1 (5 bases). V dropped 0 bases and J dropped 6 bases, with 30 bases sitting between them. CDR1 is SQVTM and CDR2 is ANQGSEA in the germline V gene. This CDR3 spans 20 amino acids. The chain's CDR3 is CSVEDPRNRSSALFVNEQFF. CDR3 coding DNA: TGCAGCGTTGAAGATCCTCGGAACAGGTCGAGCGCACTCTTCGTCAATGAGCAGTTCTTC.

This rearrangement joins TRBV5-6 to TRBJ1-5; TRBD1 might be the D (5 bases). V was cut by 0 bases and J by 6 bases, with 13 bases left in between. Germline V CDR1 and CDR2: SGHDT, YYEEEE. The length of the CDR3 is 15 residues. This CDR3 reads CASSLAEGRGQPQHF. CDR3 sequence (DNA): TGTGCCAGCAGCTTGGCAGAGGGAAGGGGTCAGCCCCAGCATTTT.

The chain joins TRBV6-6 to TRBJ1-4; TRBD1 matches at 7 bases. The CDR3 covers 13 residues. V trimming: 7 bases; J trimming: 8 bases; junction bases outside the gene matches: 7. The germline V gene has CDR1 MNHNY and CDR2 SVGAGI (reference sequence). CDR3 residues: CASTDRAGEKLFF. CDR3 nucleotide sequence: TGTGCCAGCACCGACAGGGCTGGAGAAAAACTGTTTTTT.

CDR3 protein: CASSRITGQRGSPLHF. In nucleotides, the CDR3 is TGTGCCAGCAGCCGCATAACGGGACAGCGGGGCTCACCCCTCCACTTT. This chain links TRBV3-1 with TRBJ1-6, with TRBD1 identical over 7 bases. The CDR3 has 16 residues. The germline V gene has CDR1 LGHDT and CDR2 YNNKEL (reference sequence). V trimming: 4 bases; J trimming: 10 bases; junction bases outside the gene matches: 13. Using reference TRBV3-1 and TRBJ1-6 for the parts outside the CDR3, the full variable domain is DTAVSQTPKYLVTQMGNDKSIKCEQNLGHDTMYWYKQDSKKFLKIMFSYNNKELIINETVPNRFSPKSPDKAHLNLHINSLELGDSAVYFCASSRITGQRGSPLHFGNGTRLTVT.

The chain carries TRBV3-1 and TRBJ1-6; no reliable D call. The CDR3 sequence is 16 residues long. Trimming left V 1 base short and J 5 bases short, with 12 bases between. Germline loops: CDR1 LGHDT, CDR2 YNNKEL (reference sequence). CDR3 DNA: TGTGCCAGCAGCCAAGTGTTGGGTACTGATAATTCACCCCTCCACTTT. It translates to CASSQVLGTDNSPLHF.

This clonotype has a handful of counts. Here the CDR3 DNA reads TGCAGCGTTGGGCTGGGAGAGACCCAGTACTTC. Protein sequence: CSVGLGETQYF. The chain recombines TRBV29-1 with TRBJ2-5; unclear D gene. Germline V gene sequence: CDR1 SQVTM, CDR2 ANQGSEA. V lost 4 bases to trimming and J lost 4 bases, with 7 bases between them. The CDR3 loop spans 11 amino acids.

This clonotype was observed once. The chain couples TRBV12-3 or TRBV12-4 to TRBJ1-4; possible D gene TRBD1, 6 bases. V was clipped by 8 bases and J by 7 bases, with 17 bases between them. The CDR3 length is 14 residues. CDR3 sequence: CASGTQAGGEKLFF. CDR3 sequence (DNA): TGTGCCAGCGGGACACAGGCGGGGGGTGAAAAACTGTTTTTT.

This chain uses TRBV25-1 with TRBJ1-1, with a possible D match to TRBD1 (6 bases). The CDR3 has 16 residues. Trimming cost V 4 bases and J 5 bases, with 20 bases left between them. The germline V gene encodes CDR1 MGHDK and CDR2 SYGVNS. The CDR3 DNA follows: TGTGCCAGCAGTGCCTCTACAGGGAGCCCTAGGACTGAAGCTTTCTTT. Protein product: CASSASTGSPRTEAFF.

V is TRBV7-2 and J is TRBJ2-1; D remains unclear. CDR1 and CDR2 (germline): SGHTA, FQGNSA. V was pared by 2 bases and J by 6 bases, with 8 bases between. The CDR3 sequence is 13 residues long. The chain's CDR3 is CASSLTRLNEQFF. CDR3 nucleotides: TGTGCCAGCAGCTTAACGAGGCTCAATGAGCAGTTCTTC.

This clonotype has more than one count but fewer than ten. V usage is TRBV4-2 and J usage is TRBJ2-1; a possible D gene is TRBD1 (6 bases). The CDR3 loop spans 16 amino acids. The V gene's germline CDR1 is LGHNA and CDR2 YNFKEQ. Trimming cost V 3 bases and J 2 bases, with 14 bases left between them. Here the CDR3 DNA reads TGTGCCAGCAGCCAGGTGGACAGAGACACCTACAATGAGCAGTTCTTC. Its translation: CASSQVDRDTYNEQFF.

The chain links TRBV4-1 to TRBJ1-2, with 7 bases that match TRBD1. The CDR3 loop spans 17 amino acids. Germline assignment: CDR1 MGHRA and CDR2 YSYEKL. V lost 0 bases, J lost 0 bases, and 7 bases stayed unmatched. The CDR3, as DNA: TGCGCCAGCAGCCAAGACGGGACAGAAAAACCTAACTATGGCTACACCTTC. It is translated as CASSQDGTEKPNYGYTF.

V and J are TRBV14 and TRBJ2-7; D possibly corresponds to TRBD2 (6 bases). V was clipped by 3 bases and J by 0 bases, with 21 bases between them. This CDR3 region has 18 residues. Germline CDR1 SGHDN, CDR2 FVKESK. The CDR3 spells CASSHRGGAHGNSYEQYF. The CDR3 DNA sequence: TGTGCCAGCAGCCATAGAGGCGGGGCGCACGGGAACTCCTACGAGCAGTACTTC.